The source of this T cell receptor beta chain is a study of CDR3 diversity in severe acne. In TCRdb, the PCR reads were re-called with MiXCR into one record per CDR3 protein. The sample records more than 80,000 distinct CDR3 sequences, about half being singletons. This CDR3 is 13 amino acids long. V was clipped by 6 bases and J by 2 bases, with 13 bases between them. Germline lookup yields CDR1 DFQATT and CDR2 SNEGSKA (reference sequence). The source is a male donor with severe acne vulgaris. J is TRBJ1-2 and V is TRBV20-1; D gene uncertain. The sample was blood. Here the CDR3 DNA reads TGCAGTGCCCCCGGGGTGTTAAACTATGGCTACACCTTC. Translating it yields CSAPGVLNYGYTF.